A single sample is the source of the 4 T cell receptor beta chains below, sequenced in a study of PD-L1 blockade in urothelial cancer (TCRdb year 2017). Receptor amplification or capture employed the immunoSEQ multiplex PCR assay. Imported from immuneACCESS, the table was reduced by TCRdb to in-frame sequences with V and J called. These copies leave out some clones; in studies compared against another copy, an unresolved V gene accounts for under half, and the cause of the remainder is not known. In all, the sample holds approximately 36,000 clones, and over 65% of those were seen once. In total, the top ten clones hold under 12% of the sample. The meaning of the sample's time point label: peripheral blood 6 weeks after treatment start. This material consisted of PBMCs, taken around atezolizumab (anti-PD-L1) treatment. These receptors were collected from a man aged 40-49 years with urothelial cancer.

V usage is TRBV28 and J usage is TRBJ2-3; the match to TRBD2 covers 8 bases. CDR1 is MDHEN, CDR2 SYDVKM, per germline. V was clipped by 10 bases and J by 4 bases; unmatched bases: 16. This CDR3 region has 16 residues. The CDR3 coding sequence is TGTGCCACCACTACCGCCGGGGGGACTAGTGCAGATACGCAGTATTTT. Its translation is CATTTAGGTSADTQYF.

V is TRBV28 and J is TRBJ1-1; D remains unclear. This CDR3 comprises 11 residues. Trimming removed 2 bases from V and 9 bases from J, with 7 bases in between. From germline, CDR1 is MDHEN and CDR2 SYDVKM. The CDR3 region has the DNA TGTGCCAGCAGTTTAAGCAGGAAAGCTTTCTTT. This encodes CASSLSRKAFF.

The rearrangement uses TRBV7-2 and TRBJ1-2; 8 nucleotides align to TRBD1. Germline V lookup: CDR1 SGHTA, CDR2 FQGNSA. V gave up 5 bases and J gave up 3 bases; unmatched junction bases: 2. This CDR3 contains 13 residues. The CDR3 loop reads CASSQDRDYGYTF. CDR3 sequence (DNA): TGTGCCAGCAGCCAGGACAGGGACTATGGCTACACCTTC.

With regard to this clone: Relative to the germline gene, one junction end is altered; a read error may explain this. Different DNA sequences within this sample yield the same CDR3. The chain recombines TRBV9 with TRBJ1-2, with 10 positions matching TRBD1. The CDR3 is 15 residues long. CDR1 is SGDLS, CDR2 YYNGEE, per germline. The CDR3 DNA follows: TGTGCTAGCAGCACCCGACAGGGGGCCTCCTATGGCTACACCTTC. Translation: CASSTRQGASYGYTF.